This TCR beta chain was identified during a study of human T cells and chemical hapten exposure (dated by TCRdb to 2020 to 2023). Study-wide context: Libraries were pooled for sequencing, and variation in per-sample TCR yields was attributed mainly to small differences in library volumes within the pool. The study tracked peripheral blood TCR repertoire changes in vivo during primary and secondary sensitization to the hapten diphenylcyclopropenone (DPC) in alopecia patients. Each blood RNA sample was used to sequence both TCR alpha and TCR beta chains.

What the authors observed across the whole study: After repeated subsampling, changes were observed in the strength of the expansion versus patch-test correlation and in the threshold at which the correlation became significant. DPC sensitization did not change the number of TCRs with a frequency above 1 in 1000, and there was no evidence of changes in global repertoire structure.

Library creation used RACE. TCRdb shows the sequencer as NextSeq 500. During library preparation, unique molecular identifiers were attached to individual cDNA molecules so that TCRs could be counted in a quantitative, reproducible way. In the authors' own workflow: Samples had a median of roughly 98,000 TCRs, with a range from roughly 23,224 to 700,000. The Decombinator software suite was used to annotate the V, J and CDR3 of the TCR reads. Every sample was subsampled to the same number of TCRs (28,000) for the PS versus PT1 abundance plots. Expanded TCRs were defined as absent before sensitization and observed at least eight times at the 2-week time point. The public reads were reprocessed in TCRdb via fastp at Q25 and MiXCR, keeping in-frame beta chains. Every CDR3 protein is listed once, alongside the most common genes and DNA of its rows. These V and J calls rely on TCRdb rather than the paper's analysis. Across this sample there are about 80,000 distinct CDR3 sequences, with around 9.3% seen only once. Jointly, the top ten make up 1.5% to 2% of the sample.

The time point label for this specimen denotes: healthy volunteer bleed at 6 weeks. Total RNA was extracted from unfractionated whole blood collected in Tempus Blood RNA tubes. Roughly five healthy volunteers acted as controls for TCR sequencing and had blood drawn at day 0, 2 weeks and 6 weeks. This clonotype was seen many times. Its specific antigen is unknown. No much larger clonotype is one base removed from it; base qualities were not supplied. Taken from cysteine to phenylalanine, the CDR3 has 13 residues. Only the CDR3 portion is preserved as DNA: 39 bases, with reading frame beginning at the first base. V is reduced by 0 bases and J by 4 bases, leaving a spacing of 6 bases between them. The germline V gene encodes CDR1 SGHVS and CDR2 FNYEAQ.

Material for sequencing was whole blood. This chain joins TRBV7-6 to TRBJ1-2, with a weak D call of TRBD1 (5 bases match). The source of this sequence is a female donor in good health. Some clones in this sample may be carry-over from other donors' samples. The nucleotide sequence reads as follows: TGTGCCAGCAGCTTAGCGCAGGGCTATGGCTACACCTTC. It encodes CASSLAQGYGYTF.